This T cell receptor beta chain derives from a study of T cell changes during pregnancy in multiple sclerosis. V was pared by 6 bases and J by 4 bases, with 18 bases between. This CDR3 contains 15 residues. Looked up from germline, CDR1 is SGHTA and CDR2 is FQGNSA. Only in-frame clones appear in the TCRdb table, and some are missing; sequencing was by immunoSEQ multiplex PCR. The sample holds 50,000 or so clones, more than 80% seen once. This TCR was sampled from a female donor with multiple sclerosis, enrolled in a pregnancy study. The sequenced sample was CD4+ T cells from peripheral blood mononuclear cells, obtained before pregnancy. This rearrangement joins TRBV7-2 to TRBJ1-1, with D unclear. CDR3 DNA: TGTGCCAGCAGGACCCTGAGGCGGCAGATCACTGAAGCTTTCTTT. Encoded protein: CASRTLRRQITEAFF.